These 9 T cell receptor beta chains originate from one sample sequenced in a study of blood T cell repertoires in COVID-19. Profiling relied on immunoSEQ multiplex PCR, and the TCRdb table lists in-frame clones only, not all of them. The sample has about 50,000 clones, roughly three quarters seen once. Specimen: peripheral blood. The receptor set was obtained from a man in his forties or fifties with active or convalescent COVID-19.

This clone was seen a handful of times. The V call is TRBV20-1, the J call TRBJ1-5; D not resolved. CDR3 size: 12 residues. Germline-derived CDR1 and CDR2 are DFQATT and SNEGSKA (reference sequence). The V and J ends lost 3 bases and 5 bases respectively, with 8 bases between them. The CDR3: CSASSVDQPQHF. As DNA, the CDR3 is TGCAGTGCTAGTTCGGTCGATCAGCCCCAGCATTTT.

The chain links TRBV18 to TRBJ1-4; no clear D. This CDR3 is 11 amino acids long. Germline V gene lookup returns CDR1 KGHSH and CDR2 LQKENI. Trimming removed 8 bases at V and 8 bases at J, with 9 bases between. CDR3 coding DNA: TGTGCCAGCGGTACTGAGGAAAAACTGTTTTTT. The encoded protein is CASGTEEKLFF.

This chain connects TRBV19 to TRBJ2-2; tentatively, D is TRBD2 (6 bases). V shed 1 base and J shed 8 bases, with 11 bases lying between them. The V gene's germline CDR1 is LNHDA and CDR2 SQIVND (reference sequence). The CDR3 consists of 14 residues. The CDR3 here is CASSIAGGRGELFF. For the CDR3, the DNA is TGTGCCAGTAGTATAGCCGGGGGAAGAGGGGAGCTGTTTTTT. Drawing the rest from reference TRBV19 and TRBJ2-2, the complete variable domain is DGGITQSPKYLFRKEGQNVTLSCEQNLNHDAMYWYRQDPGQGLRLIYYSQIVNDFQKGDIAEGYSVSREKKESFPLTVTSAQKNPTAFYLCASSIAGGRGELFFGEGSRLTVL.

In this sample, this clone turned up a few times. The CDR3 sequence: CASRSSTSGTGELFF. The DNA of the CDR3 is TGCGCCAGCAGGTCGTCGACGAGCGGCACCGGGGAGCTGTTTTTT. J is TRBJ2-2 and V is TRBV10-1, with D perhaps matching TRBD2 (5 bases). Trimming took 6 bases from V and 4 from J, leaving 15 bases between them. The CDR3 sequence is 15 residues long. Germline CDR1 is WNHNN and CDR2 is SYGVQD (reference sequence).

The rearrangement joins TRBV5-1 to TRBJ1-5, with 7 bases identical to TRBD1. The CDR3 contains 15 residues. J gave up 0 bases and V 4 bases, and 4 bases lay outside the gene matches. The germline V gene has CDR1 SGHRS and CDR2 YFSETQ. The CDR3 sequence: CASSRDSFSNQPQHF. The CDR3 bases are TGCGCCAGCAGCCGGGACAGCTTTAGCAATCAGCCCCAGCATTTT.

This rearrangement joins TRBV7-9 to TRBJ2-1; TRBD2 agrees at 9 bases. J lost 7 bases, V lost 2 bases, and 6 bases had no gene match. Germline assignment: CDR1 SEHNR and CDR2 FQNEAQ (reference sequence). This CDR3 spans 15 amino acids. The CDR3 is CASSLNGLAGNEQFF. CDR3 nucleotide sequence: TGTGCCAGCAGCTTAAACGGGCTAGCGGGGAATGAGCAGTTCTTC.

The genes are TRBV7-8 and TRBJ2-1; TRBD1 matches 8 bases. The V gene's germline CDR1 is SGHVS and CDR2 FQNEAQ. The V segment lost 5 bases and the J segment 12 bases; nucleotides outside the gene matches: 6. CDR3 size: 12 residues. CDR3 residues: CASSPGGVGQFF. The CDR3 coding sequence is TGTGCCAGCAGCCCAGGGGGCGTGGGGCAGTTCTTC. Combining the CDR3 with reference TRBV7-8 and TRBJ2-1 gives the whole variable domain GAGVSQSPRYKVAKRGQDVALRCDPISGHVSLFWYQQALGQGPEFLTYFQNEAQLDKSGLPSDRFFAERPEGSVSTLKIQRTQQEDSAVYLCASSPGGVGQFFGPGTRLTVL.

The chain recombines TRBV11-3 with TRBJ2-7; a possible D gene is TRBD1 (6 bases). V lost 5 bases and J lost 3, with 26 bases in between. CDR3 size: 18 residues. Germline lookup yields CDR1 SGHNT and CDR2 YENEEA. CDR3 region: CASSVDRSGSIAVYEQYF. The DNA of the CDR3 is TGTGCCAGCAGCGTTGACAGGTCGGGTAGCATCGCGGTCTACGAGCAGTACTTC.

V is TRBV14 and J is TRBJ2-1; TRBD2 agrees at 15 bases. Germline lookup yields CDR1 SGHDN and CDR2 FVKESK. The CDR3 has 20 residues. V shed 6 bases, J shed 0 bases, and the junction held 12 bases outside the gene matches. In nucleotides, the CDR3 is TGTGCCAGCAGACCGATCCCGGGACTAGCGGGGGGCAGCTCCTACAATGAGCAGTTCTTC. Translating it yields CASRPIPGLAGGSSYNEQFF.